These T cell receptor beta chains were read from a single sample in a study of blood T cell repertoires in COVID-19. Using immunoSEQ multiplex PCR, the repertoire was profiled, and TCRdb retains in-frame clones only, with some absent. The sample has fewer than 300,000 clones, roughly 85% seen once. The specimen was PBMCs or T cells enriched from blood (not recorded which). These receptors were taken from a woman aged 45-60 years who had recovered from COVID-19. CDR3s include the opening cysteine and the closing phenylalanine or tryptophan. The order of the fields is V gene, J gene, clone size, D gene, CDR3 length, CDR3 DNA, CDR3 protein. D genes are given only for firm matches. Clone size, where shown, is once, few, many, or a class for clones that have expanded.

v_gene: TRBV4-1
j_gene: TRBJ2-3
abundance: -
d_gene: TRBD2
len: 18
CDR3nt: TGCGCCAGCAGCGGGTTTGCGGGGGATTACCCTAGCACAGATACGCAGTATTTT
CDR3aa: CASSGFAGDYPSTDTQYF

v_gene: TRBV10-1
j_gene: TRBJ1-2
abundance: -
d_gene: TRBD1
len: 13
CDR3nt: TGCGCCAGCAGTGCGACAGGGGAGAATGGCTACACCTTC
CDR3aa: CASSATGENGYTF

v_gene: TRBV10-3
j_gene: TRBJ2-7
abundance: -
d_gene: TRBD1
len: 14
CDR3nt: TGTGCGGCCTGGGGGGGGACAGGGGCCTTCGAGCAGTACTTC
CDR3aa: CAAWGGTGAFEQYF

v_gene: TRBV19
j_gene: TRBJ1-5
abundance: few
d_gene: TRBD1
len: 15
CDR3nt: TGTGCCAGTAGTTTTCGGACAGGGGAAGCGTCCCCCCAGCATTTT
CDR3aa: CASSFRTGEASPQHF

v_gene: TRBV15
j_gene: TRBJ2-7
abundance: -
d_gene: -
len: 18
CDR3nt: TGTGCCACCAGCAGAGATGAACCGGGTACCGGTCGATCCTACGAGCAGTACTTC
CDR3aa: CATSRDEPGTGRSYEQYF

v_gene: TRBV7-9
j_gene: TRBJ2-2
abundance: -
d_gene: -
len: 12
CDR3nt: TGTGCCAGCAGCAGACTCACCGGGGAGCTGTTTTTT
CDR3aa: CASSRLTGELFF

v_gene: TRBV6-2/TRBV6-3
j_gene: TRBJ1-1
abundance: -
d_gene: -
len: 14
CDR3nt: TGTGCCAGCAGCAGAGGACGGGGAAGGACTGAAGCTTTCTTT
CDR3aa: CASSRGRGRTEAFF

v_gene: TRBV7-2
j_gene: TRBJ1-4
abundance: once
d_gene: -
len: 17
CDR3nt: TGTGCCAGCAGCCGTTATGGGGGGTTTGCAACTAATGAAAAACTGTTTTTT
CDR3aa: CASSRYGGFATNEKLFF

v_gene: TRBV30
j_gene: TRBJ1-5
abundance: once
d_gene: TRBD1
len: 13
CDR3nt: TGTGCCTGGGCAGGGGGCAGCAATCAGCCCCAGCATTTT
CDR3aa: CAWAGGSNQPQHF

v_gene: TRBV5-6
j_gene: TRBJ1-6
abundance: -
d_gene: TRBD1
len: 15
CDR3nt: TGTGCCAGCAGCAGAATCGACAGGGGTAATTCACCCCTCCACTTT
CDR3aa: CASSRIDRGNSPLHF

v_gene: TRBV5-1
j_gene: TRBJ1-5
abundance: -
d_gene: TRBD1
len: 15
CDR3nt: TGCGCCAGCAGCTCGGGGACAGCCCGGGGTCAGCCCCAGCATTTT
CDR3aa: CASSSGTARGQPQHF

v_gene: TRBV5-1
j_gene: TRBJ2-7
abundance: -
d_gene: -
len: 14
CDR3nt: TGCGCCAGCGCTGGTGGGGCCCTCGCCTACGAGCAGTACTTC
CDR3aa: CASAGGALAYEQYF

v_gene: TRBV18
j_gene: TRBJ1-1
abundance: -
d_gene: -
len: 15
CDR3nt: TGTGCCAGCTCACCGAACAGGGATGTGAACACTGAAGCTTTCTTT
CDR3aa: CASSPNRDVNTEAFF